This TCR beta chain appears in the sequencing data of a study of synovial regulatory T cells in juvenile arthritis. Study results and caveats: CDR3 overlap with synovial Tregs was higher for iaTregs than other blood Tregs.

Germline V CDR1 and CDR2: SGHTA, FQGNSA. This CDR3 is built from 14 residues. DNA was not recorded. With regard to this clone: What it binds is not known.

The roughly 11 donors had active juvenile idiopathic arthritis, with 3 polyarticular and 8 oligoarticular cases. Profiling relied on immunoSEQ multiplex PCR, and the TCRdb table lists in-frame clones only, not all of them. The data show 9,000 to 10,000 clones, and the top ten clones hold about 1.9%. The TCR originated in a donor between 2 and 35 years old with juvenile idiopathic arthritis. Sequenced sample: Treg cells from blood. Indicated subset: remaining (HLA-DR-negative) circulating blood Treg cells. The gene calls are TRBV7-2 and TRBJ2-1; without DNA, the TCRdb call of TRBD2 cannot be checked. The CDR3 here is CASSPIVSYNEQFF.